One and the same sample provided the 15 T cell receptor beta chains below, sequenced in a study of PD-1 blockade in classical Hodgkin lymphoma. Only in-frame clones appear in the TCRdb table, and some are missing; sequencing was by immunoSEQ multiplex PCR. The table has around 25,000 clones, 72% seen once. Time point of the sample: cycle 4 day 1 (C4D1), after less than seven weeks of nivolumab. Each and every patient relapsed after autologous stem cell transplantation, and patients got differing brentuximab vedotin exposure. Sample: peripheral blood mononuclear cells (PBMCs), taken before the fourth cycle of nivolumab. The source is a human donor with classical Hodgkin lymphoma.

The chain joins TRBV4-3 to TRBJ1-5; the D is unclear. V was clipped by 0 bases and J by 1 base, with 7 bases between them. The CDR3 extends over 15 amino acids. In germline, CDR1 is LGHNA, CDR2 YSLEER. The CDR3 nucleotides are TGCGCCAGCAGCCAAGACGCAGGCAGCAATCAGCCCCAGCATTTT. It yields the protein CASSQDAGSNQPQHF.

CDR3 nucleotides: TGTGCCAGCAGCCAAGTGGGCTGGGGCACTTCCTACGAGCAGTACTTC. It encodes CASSQVGWGTSYEQYF. The V gene is TRBV4-2, the J gene TRBJ2-7; weak D call: TRBD1 (5 bases). Germline CDR1 LGHNA, CDR2 YNFKEQ. The CDR3 sequence is 16 residues long. Trimming removed 1 base at V and 1 base at J, with 14 bases between.

This clone was found a few times. This chain uses TRBV27 with TRBJ2-1, with 8 bases lining up with TRBD2. Germline loops: CDR1 MNHEY, CDR2 SMNVEV (reference sequence). The trim removed 4 bases at V and 7 bases at J, leaving 9 bases unmatched. The CDR3 has 15 residues. The CDR3 bases are TGTGCCAGCAGTTACCCCGGGGGCGGGAGGAATGAGCAGTTCTTC. It yields the protein CASSYPGGGRNEQFF.

The chain combines TRBV7-3 with TRBJ2-1; 9 bases agree with TRBD2. The ends lost 5 bases at V and 6 bases at J; junction bases unmatched: 8. The CDR3 loop spans 15 amino acids. Germline V gives CDR1 SGHTA, CDR2 FQGTGA. The CDR3: CASSRGLAPFNEQFF. The DNA of the CDR3 is TGTGCCAGCAGCAGAGGACTAGCGCCCTTCAATGAGCAGTTCTTC.

This clone was found a few times. The chain couples TRBV5-4 to TRBJ1-1; a weak D match, TRBD1 (5 bases). Trimming took 0 bases from V and 2 from J, leaving 11 bases between them. CDR1 and CDR2 (germline): SGHNT, YYREEE (reference sequence). The CDR3 is 15 amino acids. Here the CDR3 reads CASSLVGGRNTEAFF. DNA for the CDR3: TGTGCCAGCAGCTTGGTTGGGGGTAGAAACACTGAAGCTTTCTTT. The whole variable domain, filled in from reference TRBV5-4 and TRBJ1-1, reads ETGVTQSPTHLIKTRGQQVTLRCSSQSGHNTVSWYQQALGQGPQFIFQYYREEENGRGNFPPRFSGLQFPNYSSELNVNALELDDSALYLCASSLVGGRNTEAFFGQGTRLTVV.

This clone was recorded only once. The gene calls are TRBV19 and TRBJ2-1; 11 positions match TRBD1. The V gene's germline CDR1 is LNHDA and CDR2 SQIVND (reference sequence). V was clipped by 6 bases and J by 5 bases; unmatched bases: 6. The CDR3 sequence is 15 residues long. This chain's CDR3 is CASSNPGQGDNEQFF. CDR3 DNA sequence: TGTGCCAGTAGCAACCCGGGACAGGGGGACAATGAGCAGTTCTTC.

This chain joins TRBV2 and TRBJ1-6; possible D gene TRBD1, 6 bases. This CDR3 has 17 amino acids. V was cut by 8 bases and J by 7 bases, with 24 bases left in between. Per germline, CDR1 SNHLY and CDR2 FYNNEI. The CDR3 loop is CASVHEGGGIENSPLHF. CDR3 nucleotides: TGTGCCAGCGTACACGAAGGGGGAGGGATTGAGAATTCACCCCTCCACTTT.

The V and J genes are TRBV18 and TRBJ2-7; D is perhaps TRBD2 (5 bases). CDR1 KGHSH and CDR2 LQKENI come from the germline V gene. The ends were cut back, 3 bases at V and 2 bases at J, with 8 bases in the middle. The CDR3 consists of 13 residues. The DNA of the CDR3 is TGTGCCAGCTCACCGCCGGGGACCTACGAGCAGTACTTC. Translation: CASSPPGTYEQYF.

The J gene is TRBJ1-1, the V gene TRBV7-9; D might be TRBD1 (5 bases). CDR3 length equals 14 residues. Trimming removed 1 base from V and 0 bases from J, with 6 bases in between. Germline CDR1 reads SEHNR; CDR2 reads FQNEAQ (reference sequence). As DNA, the CDR3 is TGTGCCAGCAGCTTAGGACAGATGAACACTGAAGCTTTCTTT. Translating gives CASSLGQMNTEAFF. Together with reference TRBV7-9 and TRBJ1-1, the CDR3 gives the full variable domain: DTGVSQNPRHKITKRGQNVTFRCDPISEHNRLYWYRQTLGQGPEFLTYFQNEAQLEKSRLLSDRFSAERPKGSFSTLEIQRTEQGDSAMYLCASSLGQMNTEAFFGQGTRLTVV.

CDR3 DNA: TGTGCCAGCAGCGAAATAGACCGCGGCAGTAGAGGCTACACCTTC. It yields the protein CASSEIDRGSRGYTF. V is TRBV28 and J is TRBJ1-2, with D unclear. Trimming took off 6 bases at V and 8 bases at J, with 22 bases between the two ends. This CDR3 region has 15 residues. Germline values: CDR1 MDHEN, CDR2 SYDVKM.

The chain employs TRBV10-3 and TRBJ2-5; a possible D gene is TRBD1 (5 bases). V was cut by 5 bases and J by 4 bases, with 14 bases left in between. The CDR3 covers 14 residues. The germline CDR1 and CDR2 sequences are ENHRY and SYGVKD. Written as DNA, the CDR3 is TGTGCCATCAGTCCTTCTGGGGCGTTAGAGACCCAGTACTTC. This codes for CAISPSGALETQYF.

The V call is TRBV7-3, the J call TRBJ2-1, with 8 bases lining up with TRBD1. Trimming cost V 1 base and J 9 bases; bases outside gene matches: 8. Germline CDR1 and CDR2: SGHTA and FQGTGA. The CDR3 is 15 residues long. The CDR3 DNA reads as TGTGCCAGCAGCTTAAGTGGGCAGGGGGCGGGTGAGCAGTTCTTC. It encodes CASSLSGQGAGEQFF. Full variable domain (rest looked up from reference TRBV7-3 and TRBJ2-1): GAGVSQTPSNKVTEKGKYVELRCDPISGHTALYWYRQSLGQGPEFLIYFQGTGAADDSGLPNDRFFAVRPEGSVSTLKIQRTERGDSAVYLCASSLSGQGAGEQFFGPGTRLTVL.

The chain joins TRBV29-1 to TRBJ2-5; D remains unclear. The CDR3 extends over 12 amino acids. The germline V gene has CDR1 SQVTM and CDR2 ANQGSEA. V was shortened by 8 bases and J by 4 bases, with 14 bases between the two germline ends. The CDR3 region is CSHVGWRETQYF. CDR3 coding DNA: TGCAGCCATGTCGGGTGGAGAGAGACCCAGTACTTC.

This chain uses TRBV5-4 with TRBJ1-3; D is undetermined. This CDR3 comprises 14 residues. V was pared by 3 bases and J by 0 bases, with 7 bases between. Germline-derived CDR1 and CDR2 are SGHNT and YYREEE (reference sequence). The CDR3 sequence: CASSSLDSGNTIYF. DNA for the CDR3: TGTGCCAGCAGCTCGCTAGACTCTGGAAACACCATATATTTT.

This clone has just a few counts. The rearrangement links TRBV21-1 to TRBJ1-1. TRBV21-1 is deemed a pseudogene. The CDR3 is 16 residues long. CDR3 sequence reads: CASSKRFCPGNTEAFF. The CDR3 bases are TGTGCCAGCAGCAAACGATTCTGCCCGGGGAACACTGAAGCTTTCTTT.